The rows below give T cell receptor beta chains drawn from one sample of a study of cytomegalovirus exposure and HLA in healthy donors. Clones were read by immunoSEQ multiplex PCR, and TCRdb kept only the in-frame ones, dropping some. The repertoire consists of around 150,000 clones, with roughly 77% occurring once and the leading ten covering 3.7%. Sequenced input: PBMCs. The receptor set was obtained from a man aged 30-40 years in good health and CMV-seropositive. CDR3s include the opening cysteine and the closing phenylalanine or tryptophan. The D gene is left open where the match is weak. Clone size, where shown, is once, few, many, or a class for clones that have expanded.

j_gene,v_gene,abundance,d_gene,CDR3aa,CDR3nt
TRBJ2-1,TRBV7-3,-,-,CASSREAGSYNEQFF,TGTGCCAGCAGTCGCGAAGCCGGTTCTTACAATGAGCAGTTCTTC
TRBJ1-3,TRBV5-4,-,TRBD1,CASSPGTGGNTIYF,TGTGCCAGCAGCCCCGGGACAGGTGGAAACACCATATATTTT
TRBJ2-7,TRBV29-1,once,-,CSVYGQSSYEQYF,TGCAGCGTATATGGACAGAGCTCCTACGAGCAGTACTTC
TRBJ1-5,TRBV19,few,TRBD1,CASSTSSGTGDGQPQHF,TGTGCCAGTAGCACCTCATCCGGGACAGGGGACGGTCAGCCCCAGCATTTT
TRBJ2-7,TRBV27,few,-,CASSPLGGYEQYF,TGTGCCAGCAGTCCCCTTGGAGGCTACGAGCAGTACTTC
TRBJ1-2,TRBV19,few,-,CASSREAGYTF,TGTGCCAGTAGCCGGGAAGCCGGCTACACCTTC
TRBJ2-1,TRBV5-8,-,TRBD2,CASSFRTSGSWDNEQFF,TGTGCCAGCAGCTTCCGGACTAGCGGGTCCTGGGACAATGAGCAGTTCTTC
TRBJ2-7,TRBV19,-,TRBD2,CASSPGLAGAPYEQYF,TGTGCCAGTAGTCCCGGACTAGCGGGGGCCCCCTACGAGCAGTACTTC
TRBJ1-1,TRBV19,-,TRBD1,CASRPDRGNTEAFF,TGTGCCAGTAGACCAGACAGGGGGAACACTGAAGCTTTCTTT
TRBJ1-6,TRBV27,-,-,CASSSVSYNSPLHF,TGTGCCAGCAGTTCCGTCTCCTATAATTCACCCCTCCACTTT
TRBJ1-1,TRBV4-1,-,TRBD1,CASSQRTGNTEAFF,TGCGCCAGCAGCCAAAGGACAGGGAACACTGAAGCTTTCTTT
TRBJ2-7,TRBV11-3,-,-,CASSSRLARDEQYF,TGTGCCAGCAGCTCCCGTCTAGCGCGTGACGAGCAGTACTTC
TRBJ2-7,TRBV4-2,few,TRBD1,CASSQLTWQGAHEQYF,TGTGCCAGCAGCCAATTAACGTGGCAGGGGGCACACGAGCAGTACTTC
TRBJ1-6,TRBV30,-,-,CAWSVGPIRDSPLHF,TGTGCCTGGAGTGTTGGTCCTATCAGGGATTCACCCCTCCACTTT
TRBJ2-6,TRBV7-2,-,-,CASSSAQVLSGANVLTF,TGTGCCAGCAGTTCTGCACAGGTCCTCTCTGGGGCCAACGTCCTGACTTTC
TRBJ1-1,TRBV18,few,TRBD1,CASSPEAYRGRGNTEAFF,TGTGCCAGCTCACCAGAGGCCTACAGGGGGCGCGGGAACACTGAAGCTTTCTTT
TRBJ2-2,TRBV5-1,-,-,CASSFPASGGELFF,TGCGCCAGCAGTTTCCCCGCGAGCGGCGGGGAGCTGTTTTTT
TRBJ1-5,TRBV19,-,-,CASSTGFQPQHF,TGTGCCAGTAGTACAGGGTTTCAGCCCCAGCATTTT
TRBJ1-1,TRBV7-6,-,-,CASSADLNTEAFF,TGTGCCAGCAGCGCTGACTTGAACACTGAAGCTTTCTTT
TRBJ1-6,TRBV25-1,-,TRBD1,CASSETGARSYNSPLHF,TGTGCCAGCAGTGAGACAGGGGCGAGGTCCTATAATTCACCCCTCCACTTT
TRBJ2-7,TRBV28,-,TRBD1,CASSSRVTGARLVEQYF,TGTGCCAGCAGTTCACGCGTGACAGGGGCCAGACTGGTTGAGCAGTACTTC
TRBJ2-7,TRBV5-1,few,-,CASSLPQEYYAEQYF,TGCGCCAGCAGCTTACCACAGGAATACTATGCCGAGCAGTACTTC
TRBJ1-2,TRBV9,-,-,CASSVATGQAINYGYTF,TGTGCCAGCAGCGTAGCCACAGGGCAAGCAATTAACTATGGCTACACCTTC
TRBJ2-5,TRBV2,-,-,CASSERSGPGQETQYF,TGTGCCAGCAGTGAAAGGTCAGGGCCCGGCCAAGAGACCCAGTACTTC
TRBJ2-5,TRBV27,few,-,CASSFVRGARETQYF,TGTGCCAGCAGTTTCGTACGGGGGGCCCGGGAGACCCAGTACTTC
TRBJ2-1,TRBV11-1,-,TRBD2,CASSFRLAPEQFF,TGTGCCAGCAGCTTTCGACTAGCGCCTGAGCAGTTCTTC
TRBJ2-5,TRBV10-1,-,TRBD1,CALKPGRRGRETQYF,TGCGCCCTAAAGCCTGGCCGCAGGGGGCGCGAGACCCAGTACTTC
TRBJ2-1,TRBV10-3,few,TRBD1,CASTGGIDEQFF,TGTGCCAGTACAGGGGGCATCGATGAGCAGTTCTTC
TRBJ2-7,TRBV5-6,-,-,CASSARGKQYF,TGTGCCAGCAGCGCGCGGGGAAAGCAGTACTTC
TRBJ1-5,TRBV4-1,-,-,CASSQGPSNQPQHF,TGCGCCAGCAGCCAAGGGCCAAGCAATCAGCCCCAGCATTTT
TRBJ2-7,TRBV27,-,-,CASRAGSYEQYF,TGTGCCAGCAGAGCGGGCTCCTACGAGCAGTACTTC
TRBJ2-3,TRBV25-1,-,-,CASSENRVGDTDTQYF,TGTGCCAGCAGTGAAAACAGGGTAGGAGACACAGATACGCAGTATTTT
TRBJ2-2,TRBV25-1,-,TRBD1,CASSSRGPGELFF,TGTGCCAGCAGTAGCAGGGGGCCCGGGGAGCTGTTTTTT
TRBJ2-7,TRBV6-5,few,TRBD1,CASRSGQLNAYF,TGTGCCAGCAGGTCGGGACAGCTGAATGCGTACTTC
TRBJ2-3,TRBV5-6,-,TRBD2,CASSLASGGTQYF,TGTGCCAGCAGCTTGGCTAGCGGGGGTACGCAGTATTTT
TRBJ2-2,TRBV5-6,-,-,CASSPDSSAGELFF,TGTGCCAGCAGCCCCGATAGCTCTGCCGGGGAGCTGTTTTTT
TRBJ1-5,TRBV4-1,-,-,CASSQEDTYQPQHF,TGCGCCAGCAGCCAAGAAGACACTTATCAGCCCCAGCATTTT
TRBJ1-2,TRBV6-6,-,TRBD1,CASSTGGISYTF,TGTGCCAGCAGCACAGGGGGCATTAGCTACACCTTC
TRBJ2-5,TRBV2,-,-,CASSVSGQETQYF,TGTGCCAGCAGTGTAAGCGGTCAAGAGACCCAGTACTTC
TRBJ1-1,TRBV5-1,-,-,CASSLVPADTEAFF,TGCGCCAGCAGCTTGGTTCCGGCGGACACTGAAGCTTTCTTT
TRBJ2-1,TRBV29-1,-,TRBD2,CSVEPATLAGGGPISYNEQFF,TGCAGTGTTGAACCCGCTACGCTAGCGGGCGGGGGGCCGATTAGCTACAATGAGCAGTTCTTC
TRBJ1-1,TRBV6-5,-,TRBD1,CANTSQGAENTEAFF,TGTGCCAACACCTCACAGGGGGCAGAGAACACTGAAGCTTTCTTT
TRBJ2-7,TRBV7-9,once,-,CSSSLYGDEQYF,TGTTCCAGCAGCTTATACGGGGACGAGCAGTACTTC
TRBJ2-7,TRBV4-3,-,-,CASSQGQVSYEQYF,TGCGCCAGCAGCCAAGGACAGGTCTCCTACGAGCAGTACTTC
TRBJ2-2,TRBV4-3,-,-,CASSQVGGTGELFF,TGCGCCAGCAGCCAAGTGGGGGGAACCGGGGAGCTGTTTTTT